The clone carrying this TCR beta chain was detected once. Its matching antigen is unknown. The sample originates from a study of CD4 T cells in relation to SARS-CoV-2 and coronaviruses. Study context: No peptide or an HIV-1 Nef peptide pool served as negative control. Whole-study findings and limits: Pre-pandemic and post-infection samples never came from the same donor.

Profiling relied on immunoSEQ multiplex PCR, and the TCRdb table lists in-frame clones only, not all of them. The sample includes around 25,000 clones, around 78% of them seen just once. This CDR3 spans 15 amino acids. The V end was cut by 2 bases, the J end by 2 bases, with 11 bases between. Germline V gene lookup returns CDR1 MGHDK and CDR2 SYGVNS. Before the COVID-19 pandemic, during about 2011-2019, CD4+ T cells were taken from unexposed donors. Isolation of CD4+ T cells took place after around eleven days in culture. As cell numbers allowed, unexposed-donor CD4+ T cells faced SARS-CoV-2 S/N and four cold-coronavirus spikes.

V is TRBV25-1 and J is TRBJ2-3; unclear D gene. The receptor's source is a human donor in good health. Input material: CD4+ T cells from PBMCs, cultured in vitro. CDR3 residues: CASSEKDVYTDTQYF. CDR3 sequence (DNA): TGTGCCAGCAGTGAAAAGGACGTATACACAGATACGCAGTATTTT. The full variable domain, rest sourced from reference TRBV25-1 and TRBJ2-3, is EADIYQTPRYLVIGTGKKITLECSQTMGHDKMYWYQQDPGMELHLIHYSYGVNSTEKGDLSSESTVSRIRTEHFPLTLESARPSHTSQYLCASSEKDVYTDTQYFGPGTRLTVL.